This T cell receptor (beta chain) was documented in a study of Ad26.COV2.S vaccination and SARS-CoV-2 variants. Turning to the study itself: Donor was one of the participants in the Ad26.COV2.S arm of the COV1001 trial. Intramuscular Ad26.COV2.S at 5x10^10 or 1x10^11 viral particles.

Study-level results: Vaccinees showed greater spike-specific TCR breadth than placebo recipients. Reported findings describe substantial breadth in spike-specific CD8+ and CD4+ T cell responses following vaccination.

On this clone: Its target is unknown.

Using immunoSEQ multiplex PCR, the repertoire was profiled, and TCRdb retains in-frame clones only, with some absent. Here the sample spans 400,000 to 450,000 clones, roughly 91% being singletons. Trimming cost V 5 bases and J 6 bases; bases outside gene matches: 10. The CDR3 has 16 amino acids. The V gene's germline CDR1 is MNHEY and CDR2 SMNVEV (reference sequence). Regarding treatment: some 19 received Ad26.COV2.S at low or high dose, single or two shots; several received placebo; per-sample allocation not given. All samples were drawn on day 63, counting from the first vaccine or placebo injection.

The sequencing used peripheral blood, collected in a trial of Ad26.COV2.S vaccine versus placebo. This sequence joins TRBV27 and TRBJ2-1, with 10 bases lining up with TRBD1. This clonotype was sampled from a person between 18 and 65 years old who received the Ad26.COV2.S COVID-19 vaccine or a placebo. This CDR3 is CASSLSGTGVSNEQFF. The CDR3 bases are TGTGCCAGCAGTCTGTCCGGGACAGGGGTTTCCAATGAGCAGTTCTTC.